This T cell receptor beta chain was profiled in a study of vaccination and CD4 T cells after COVID-19. The overall study: Controls used CEFX viral epitopes (positive), HIV-1 Nef peptides (negative), or no peptide.

Cultured CD4+ T cells had their DNA profiled by the Oncomine TCR Beta short-read assay. Genomic DNA was extracted from cultured CD4+ T cells. A single record per CDR3 protein comes from TCRdb applying MiXCR to the PCR reads. Of some 10,000 distinct CDR3 sequences listed, about 34% are singletons. Comments on this clonotype: Its cognate antigen is unknown.

Stated treatment: approximately nine-day PBMC culture with coronavirus spike peptide pools or control peptides (ViraFEST assay). It was before the COVID-19 pandemic (2011-2018) that the unexposed donor's CD4+ T cells were collected. Every well contained more than 1.5 million PBMCs, which were grown with approximately 9.6 IU/ml IL-2 and 10 ug/ml peptide pools. SARS-CoV-2 S/N and four cold-coronavirus spikes were used to probe unexposed-donor CD4+ T cells, cells permitting. The TCR was taken from a human donor in good health. Sequencing was done on a sample of CD4+ T cells from blood, cultured in vitro.

The CDR3 spells CASTFTWGTYEQYF. The CDR3 DNA sequence: TGTGCCAGCACCTTTACCTGGGGGACCTACGAGCAGTACTTC. J is TRBJ2-7 and V is TRBV6-2 or TRBV6-3; D is tentatively TRBD1 or TRBD2 (5 bases each). Trimming took off 7 bases at V and 2 bases at J, with 15 bases between the two ends. CDR1 MNHEY and CDR2 SVGEGT come from the germline V gene. CDR3 size: 14 residues.